This T cell receptor (beta chain) was sequenced during a study of CD8 T cells in ankylosing spondylitis. Comment on this clonotype: Its target is unknown.

Whole-study results and caveats: Disease-linked clones displayed a CD8+ phenotype and appeared relatively rarely in peripheral blood. What seemed typical of ankylosing spondylitis blood was a TCR beta motif built from several highly homologous variants.

V lost 5 bases, J lost 1 base, and 5 bases stayed unmatched. CDR3 length: 17 residues. The germline V gene has CDR1 MRHNA and CDR2 SNTAGT. Each CDR3 protein gets one entry after TCRdb re-called the 5' RACE reads with MiXCR. The sample contains more than 650,000 distinct CDR3 sequences, 12% of which appear only once. The sequenced material came from blood, either unsorted or a sorted T cell fraction (not recorded which). The receptor comes from a male donor with ankylosing spondylitis. The genes are TRBV6-4 and TRBJ2-2, with TRBD2 matching 12 bases. The CDR3 loop reads CASSRLAGVVNTGELFF. CDR3 DNA: TGTGCCAGCAGTCGACTAGCGGGAGTTGTGAACACCGGGGAGCTGTTTTTT.